The 22 T cell receptor beta chains below were found in one sample sequenced in a study of blood T cell repertoires in COVID-19. TCRdb's copy holds only in-frame clones and misses some; the assay was immunoSEQ multiplex PCR. The sample consists of 100,000 to 120,000 clones, about 88% of them appearing once. Sequencing input: peripheral blood. All receptors derive from a woman aged 50 to 65 with acute or convalescent COVID-19.

This chain uses TRBV6-5 with TRBJ2-1; 8 bases line up with TRBD1. Trimming cost V 8 bases and J 5 bases; bases outside gene matches: 8. Germline V gene data show CDR1 as MNHEY and CDR2 as SVGAGI. The CDR3 runs 14 residues. The CDR3 DNA reads TGTGCCAGCGTCCGGGACAGGACCGACAATGAGCAGTTCTTC. Its protein product is CASVRDRTDNEQFF.

This rearrangement joins TRBV5-1 to TRBJ1-2, with 9 bases matching TRBD1. The CDR3 is 14 residues long. Germline trimming cut 1 base from V and 3 bases from J; bases unmatched to any gene: 1. In germline, CDR1 is SGHRS, CDR2 YFSETQ. CDR3 DNA sequence: TGCGCCAGCAGCTTGACAGGGGGCTACTATGGCTACACCTTC. Its translation: CASSLTGGYYGYTF.

The chain employs TRBV5-1 and TRBJ2-7, with a possible D match to TRBD1 (5 bases). CDR3 length: 14 residues. V dropped 0 bases and J dropped 5 bases, with 12 bases sitting between them. The germline CDR1 and CDR2 sequences are SGHRS and YFSETQ. The CDR3 reads CASSLEAGLDEQYF. As DNA, the CDR3 is TGCGCCAGCAGCTTGGAGGCAGGGCTTGACGAGCAGTACTTC.

The chain couples TRBV13 to TRBJ2-7, with TRBD2 matching over 16 bases. J was trimmed by 5 bases and V by 4 bases; bases with no gene match: 5. Germline CDR1 PRHDT, CDR2 FYEKMQ (reference sequence). The CDR3 extends over 16 amino acids. CDR3 nucleotide sequence: TGTGCCAGCAGCTGGGGACTAGCGGGGGGGCTCGACGAGCAGTACTTC. The encoded protein is CASSWGLAGGLDEQYF.

This chain links TRBV19 with TRBJ1-1; no reliable D call. Germline V gives CDR1 LNHDA, CDR2 SQIVND (reference sequence). This CDR3 contains 12 residues. V shed 10 bases and J shed 3 bases, with 12 bases lying between them. The CDR3: CATGPRDTEAFF. The CDR3 coding sequence is TGTGCCACCGGGCCGCGGGACACTGAAGCTTTCTTT.

This chain links TRBV19 with TRBJ1-2; 7 bases map to TRBD1. Losses at the gene ends were 6 bases for V and 7 bases for J; bases not matched to a gene: 8. Germline CDR1 LNHDA, CDR2 SQIVND (reference sequence). This CDR3 contains 13 residues. Here the CDR3 DNA reads TGTGCCAGTAGACCCGACAGGGTGATTGGCTACACCTTC. Translation gives CASRPDRVIGYTF.

The rearrangement links TRBV19 to TRBJ2-3; 7 bases agree with TRBD2. Germline CDR1 reads LNHDA; CDR2 reads SQIVND (reference sequence). The J segment lost 3 bases and the V segment lost 6 bases, leaving 9 bases of the junction unmatched. The CDR3 extends over 15 amino acids. The CDR3 reads CASRRDPGRTDTQYF. The CDR3 region has the DNA TGTGCCAGTAGGCGTGACCCCGGGAGGACAGATACGCAGTATTTT.

The CDR3 protein is CATSEGGFSYNEQFF. In DNA form, the CDR3 reads TGTGCCACCAGTGAAGGCGGATTCTCCTACAATGAGCAGTTCTTC. The chain joins TRBV24-1 to TRBJ2-1, with D unclear. The V gene's germline CDR1 is KGHDR and CDR2 SFDVKD. V lost 4 bases and J lost 0, with 9 bases in between. The CDR3 sequence is 15 residues long.

This clone occurred once. The rearrangement links TRBV6-5 to TRBJ2-1; the match to TRBD2 covers 8 bases. Germline lookup yields CDR1 MNHEY and CDR2 SVGAGI. The CDR3 covers 15 residues. V gave up 6 bases and J gave up 2 bases; unmatched junction bases: 6. The CDR3 sequence is CASRRTSGPYNEQFF. In DNA, the CDR3 is TGTGCCAGCAGACGTACTAGCGGACCCTACAATGAGCAGTTCTTC.

The chain is built from TRBV18 and TRBJ2-1; TRBD1 agrees at 9 bases. J gave up 8 bases and V 4 bases, and 9 bases lay outside the gene matches. This CDR3 is 15 amino acids long. The germline gives CDR1 KGHSH, CDR2 LQKENI. The CDR3 coding sequence is TGTGCCAGCTCACAAGACAGGGGGGCGACGGATGAGCAGTTCTTC. Translation: CASSQDRGATDEQFF.

CDR3 nucleotide sequence: TGTGCCAGCAGCTTAAAGCAGGGATACACGTCCTCTGGGGCCAACGTCCTGACTTTC. Amino acids: CASSLKQGYTSSGANVLTF. This sequence joins TRBV7-9 and TRBJ2-6, with a tentative D call TRBD1 (5 bases). V was shortened by 2 bases and J by 0 bases, with 17 bases between the two germline ends. The germline gives CDR1 SEHNR, CDR2 FQNEAQ (reference sequence). CDR3 size: 19 residues.

The rearrangement uses TRBV19 and TRBJ1-2; D possibly corresponds to TRBD1 (5 bases). Germline loops: CDR1 LNHDA, CDR2 SQIVND (reference sequence). The CDR3 consists of 14 residues. Trimming removed 5 bases from V and 0 bases from J, with 10 bases in between. This chain's CDR3 is CASSPPRANYGYTF. CDR3 sequence (DNA): TGTGCCAGTAGTCCCCCCAGGGCTAACTATGGCTACACCTTC.

This clone appeared a single time. The gene calls are TRBV6-5 and TRBJ1-1; possibly TRBD1 for D (6 bases). Germline V gene lookup returns CDR1 MNHEY and CDR2 SVGAGI. This CDR3 has 13 amino acids. V was cut by 6 bases and J by 1 base, with 9 bases left in between. The CDR3: CASRQGRNTEAFF. The CDR3 nucleotides are TGTGCCAGCAGACAGGGACGGAACACTGAAGCTTTCTTT.

This clone was seen a single time. The chain couples TRBV7-6 to TRBJ2-5; 12 bases fit TRBD1. Per the germline V gene, CDR1 is SGHVS and CDR2 is FNYEAQ. This CDR3 has 18 amino acids. V shed 5 bases and J 5 bases; nucleotides not matched to a gene: 15. CDR3 coding DNA: TGTGCCAGCAGCGTCTCGGGACAGGGGGCGAGGATGGGCGAGACCCAGTACTTC. Its translation is CASSVSGQGARMGETQYF.

V is TRBV3-1 (or the pseudogene TRBV3-2) and J is TRBJ1-5, with D hard to call. CDR1 and CDR2 (germline): LGHDT, YNNKEL (reference sequence). The CDR3 spans 18 residues. The V gene lost 4 bases and the J gene lost 0 bases, with 19 bases spanning the gap. CDR3: CASSPHPPTRFSNQPQHF. As DNA, the CDR3 is TGTGCCAGCAGCCCCCACCCTCCGACACGGTTTAGCAATCAGCCCCAGCATTTT.

This sequence joins TRBV5-1 and TRBJ2-1; D unresolved. The CDR3 has 12 residues. The ends were cut back, 4 bases at V and 11 bases at J, with 13 bases in the middle. From germline, CDR1 is SGHRS and CDR2 YFSETQ. The CDR3 sequence: CASSEPTSQQFF. The DNA for the CDR3 is TGCGCCAGCAGCGAGCCAACTTCACAGCAGTTCTTC.

The rearrangement joins TRBV3-1 (or the pseudogene TRBV3-2) to TRBJ2-7, with 9 nucleotides matching TRBD2. The V segment lost 4 bases and the J segment 7 bases; nucleotides outside the gene matches: 11. Germline lookup yields CDR1 LGHDT and CDR2 YNNKEL (reference sequence). This CDR3 is built from 15 residues. The CDR3 protein is CASSPAGAGGREQYF. The CDR3 DNA follows: TGTGCCAGCAGCCCAGCCGGTGCGGGAGGGCGGGAGCAGTACTTC.

In the case of this clone: This CDR3 is also generated by other DNA sequences in the sample. The V gene is TRBV6-6, the J gene TRBJ1-2; 7 nucleotides align to TRBD1. Unmatched junction bases numbered 6, after V lost 6 bases and J lost 5 bases. This CDR3 comprises 13 residues. Germline V gene data show CDR1 as MNHNY and CDR2 as SVGAGI (reference sequence). Written as DNA, the CDR3 is TGTGCCAGCAGCCGGACAGGAGGTTATGGCTACACCTTC. Amino acids: CASSRTGGYGYTF.

The J gene is TRBJ2-7, the V gene TRBV3-1 (or the pseudogene TRBV3-2); possible D gene TRBD2, 5 bases. Germline V gene lookup returns CDR1 LGHDT and CDR2 YNNKEL (reference sequence). The V end lost 2 bases, the J end lost 0 bases, and 14 bases lay between the germline ends. The length of the CDR3 is 16 residues. CDR3 bases: TGTGCCAGCAGCCAAAGCGGAGCGGAGCTCTCCTACGAGCAGTACTTC. It codes for CASSQSGAELSYEQYF.

The chain employs TRBV28 and TRBJ1-1; 10 nucleotides match TRBD1. The V segment lost 4 bases and the J segment 0 bases; nucleotides outside the gene matches: 8. Germline V gene data show CDR1 as MDHEN and CDR2 as SYDVKM. The CDR3 has 17 residues. The DNA for the CDR3 is TGTGCCAGCAGTTATGGGACAGGGGCCCCTATGAACACTGAAGCTTTCTTT. Amino acids: CASSYGTGAPMNTEAFF.

The J gene is TRBJ1-4, the V gene TRBV7-9; 7 bases are shared with TRBD1. V dropped 5 bases and J dropped 7; count of bases not matched to a gene: 4. This CDR3 comprises 13 residues. In germline, CDR1 is SEHNR, CDR2 FQNEAQ (reference sequence). The CDR3 DNA reads as TGTGCCAGCAGCACGACAGGGAGTGAAAAACTGTTTTTT. Its translation: CASSTTGSEKLFF.

The chain couples TRBV27 to TRBJ2-7; TRBD1 is a possible D gene (6 bases). Germline V CDR1 and CDR2: MNHEY, SMNVEV (reference sequence). V lost 5 bases and J 6 bases, leaving 17 bases between the germline ends. The CDR3 is 14 amino acids. The CDR3: CASSPQTGVGEQYF. CDR3 nucleotide sequence: TGTGCCAGCAGTCCCCAGACAGGCGTTGGCGAGCAGTACTTC.